This T cell receptor (beta chain) was observed in a study of cytomegalovirus exposure and HLA in healthy donors. Study as a whole: Inside one of the first data releases sat about 85 million unique TCRs taken from HLA-typed donors. Study-level results: HLA allele associations emerged for roughly 17,000 TCR beta sequences in a later analysis, at 0.05 false discovery rate. Using the classifier, cytomegalovirus status was reportedly diagnosed with high specificity and sensitivity.

The primer mix had 60 Vbeta and 13 Jbeta primers. The table came from immunoSEQ multiplex PCR; TCRdb's copy has only in-frame clones and leaves some out. The table has roughly 150,000 clones, roughly 70% seen once; the top ten hold around 3%. This clone was detected only a few times. Its antigen is as yet unknown. V shed 8 bases, J shed 7 bases, and the junction held 13 bases outside the gene matches. Germline values: CDR1 MDHEN, CDR2 SYDVKM. CDR3 length: 15 residues. The V call is TRBV28, the J call TRBJ1-1; 10 bases map to TRBD1. Material for sequencing was PBMCs. The origin of this receptor is a male donor in good health and CMV-seronegative. The chain's CDR3 is CASGTAGTGVYEAFF. The CDR3 DNA reads TGTGCCAGCGGGACCGCCGGGACAGGGGTTTATGAAGCTTTCTTT. Together with reference TRBV28 and TRBJ1-1, the CDR3 gives the full variable domain: DVKVTQSSRYLVKRTGEKVFLECVQDMDHENMFWYRQDPGLGLRLIYFSYDVKMKEKGDIPEGYSVSREKKERFSLILESASTNQTSMYLCASGTAGTGVYEAFFGQGTRLTVV.